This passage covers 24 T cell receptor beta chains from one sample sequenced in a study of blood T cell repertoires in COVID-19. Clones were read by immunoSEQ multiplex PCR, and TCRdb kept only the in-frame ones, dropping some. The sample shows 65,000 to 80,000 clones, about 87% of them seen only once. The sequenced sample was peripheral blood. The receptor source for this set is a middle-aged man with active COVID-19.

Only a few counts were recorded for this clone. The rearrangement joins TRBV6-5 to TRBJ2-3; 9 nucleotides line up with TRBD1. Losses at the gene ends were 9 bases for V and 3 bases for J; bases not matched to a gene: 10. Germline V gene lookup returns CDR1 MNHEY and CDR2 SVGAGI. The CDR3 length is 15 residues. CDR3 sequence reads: CASLAPGTGTDTQYF. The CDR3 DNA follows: TGTGCCAGTCTAGCCCCCGGGACAGGGACAGATACGCAGTATTTT.

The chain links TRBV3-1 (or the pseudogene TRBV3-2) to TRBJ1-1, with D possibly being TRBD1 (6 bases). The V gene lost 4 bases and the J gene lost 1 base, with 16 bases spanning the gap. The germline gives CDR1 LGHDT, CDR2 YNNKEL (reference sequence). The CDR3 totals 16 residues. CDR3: CASSPSLRGGNTEAFF. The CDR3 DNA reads TGTGCCAGCAGCCCCTCCCTCAGGGGTGGGAACACTGAAGCTTTCTTT.

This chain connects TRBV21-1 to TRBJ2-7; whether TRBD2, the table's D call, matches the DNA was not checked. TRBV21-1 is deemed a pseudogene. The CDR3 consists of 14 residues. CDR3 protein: CASTLAGLTYEQYF. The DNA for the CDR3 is TGTGCCAGCACCTTAGCGGGGCTTACCTACGAGCAGTACTTC.

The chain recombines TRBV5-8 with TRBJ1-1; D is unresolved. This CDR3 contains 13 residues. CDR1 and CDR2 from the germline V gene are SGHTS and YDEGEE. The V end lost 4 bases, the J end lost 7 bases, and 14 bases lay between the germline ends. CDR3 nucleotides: TGTGCCAGCAGCCGGGCGTCCGGGAGTGAAGCTTTCTTT. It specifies CASSRASGSEAFF.

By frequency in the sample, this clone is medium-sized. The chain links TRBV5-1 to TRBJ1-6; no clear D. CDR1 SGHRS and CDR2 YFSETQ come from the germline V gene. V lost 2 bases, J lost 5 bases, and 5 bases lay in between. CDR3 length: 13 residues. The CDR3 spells CASSFGDNSPLHF. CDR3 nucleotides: TGCGCCAGCAGCTTCGGTGATAATTCACCCCTCCACTTT.

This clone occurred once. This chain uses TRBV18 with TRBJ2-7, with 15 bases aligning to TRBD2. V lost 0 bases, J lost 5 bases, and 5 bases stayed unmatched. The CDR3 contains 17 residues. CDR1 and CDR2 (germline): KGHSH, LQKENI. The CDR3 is CASSPPGLAGGGDEQYF. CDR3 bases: TGTGCCAGCTCACCACCGGGACTAGCGGGAGGAGGAGACGAGCAGTACTTC.

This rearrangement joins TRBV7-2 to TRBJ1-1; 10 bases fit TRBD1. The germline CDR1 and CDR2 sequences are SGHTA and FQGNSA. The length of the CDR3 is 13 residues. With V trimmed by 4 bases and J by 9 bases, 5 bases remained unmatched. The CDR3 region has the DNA TGTGCCAGCAGCTCCGACAGGGGGCAGAAAGCTTTCTTT. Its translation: CASSSDRGQKAFF.

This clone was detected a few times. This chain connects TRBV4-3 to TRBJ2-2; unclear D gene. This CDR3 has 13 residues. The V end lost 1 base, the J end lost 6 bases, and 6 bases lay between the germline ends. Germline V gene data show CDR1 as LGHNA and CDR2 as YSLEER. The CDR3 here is CASSQGVAGELFF. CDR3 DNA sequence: TGCGCCAGCAGCCAAGGAGTTGCCGGGGAGCTGTTTTTT.

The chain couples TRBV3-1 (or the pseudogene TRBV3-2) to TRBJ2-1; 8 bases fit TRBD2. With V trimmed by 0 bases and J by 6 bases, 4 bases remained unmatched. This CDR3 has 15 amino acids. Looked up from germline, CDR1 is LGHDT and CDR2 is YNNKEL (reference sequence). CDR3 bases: TGTGCCAGCAGCCAAGAGACTAGCGCCTTCAATGAGCAGTTCTTC. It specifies CASSQETSAFNEQFF.

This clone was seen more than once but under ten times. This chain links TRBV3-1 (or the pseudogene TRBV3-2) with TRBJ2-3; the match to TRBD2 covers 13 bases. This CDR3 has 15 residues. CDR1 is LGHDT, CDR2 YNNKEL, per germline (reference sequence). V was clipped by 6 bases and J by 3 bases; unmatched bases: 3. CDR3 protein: CASRRTSGRTDTQYF. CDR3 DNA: TGTGCCAGCAGGCGGACTAGCGGGAGAACAGATACGCAGTATTTT.

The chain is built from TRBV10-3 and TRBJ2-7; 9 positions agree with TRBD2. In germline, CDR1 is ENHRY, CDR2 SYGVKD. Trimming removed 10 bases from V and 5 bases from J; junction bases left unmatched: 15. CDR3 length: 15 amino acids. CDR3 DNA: TGTGCCACCAGGTCACATAGCGGGGGAGCCGACGAGCAGTACTTC. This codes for CATRSHSGGADEQYF.

CDR3 nucleotides: TGTGCCAGCACACTAGCGGGGTACTACAATGAGCAGTTCTTC. It yields the protein CASTLAGYYNEQFF. J is TRBJ2-1 and V is TRBV28; 10 nucleotides align to TRBD2. The V gene's germline CDR1 is MDHEN and CDR2 SYDVKM. The trim removed 7 bases at V and 3 bases at J, leaving 3 bases unmatched. The CDR3 is 14 amino acids.

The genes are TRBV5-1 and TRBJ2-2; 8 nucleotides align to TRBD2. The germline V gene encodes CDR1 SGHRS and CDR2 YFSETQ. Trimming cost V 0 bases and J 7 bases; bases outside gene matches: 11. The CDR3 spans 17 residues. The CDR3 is CASSLAISGGPVGELFF. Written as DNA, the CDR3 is TGCGCCAGCAGCTTGGCCATTTCGGGAGGGCCAGTCGGGGAGCTGTTTTTT. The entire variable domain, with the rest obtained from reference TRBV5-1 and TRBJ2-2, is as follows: KAGVTQTPRYLIKTRGQQVTLSCSPISGHRSVSWYQQTPGQGLQFLFEYFSETQRNKGNFPGRFSGRQFSNSRSEMNVSTLELGDSALYLCASSLAISGGPVGELFFGEGSRLTVL.

Here the CDR3 reads CASNRRTSGRFGTGELFF. In nucleotides, the CDR3 is TGTGCCAGCAATCGTAGGACTAGCGGGAGGTTCGGCACCGGGGAGCTGTTTTTT. The chain uses TRBV7-2 and TRBJ2-2; 14 positions agree with TRBD2. Germline CDR1 is SGHTA and CDR2 is FQGNSA. The J segment lost 4 bases and the V segment lost 7 bases, leaving 11 bases of the junction unmatched. The CDR3 covers 18 residues.

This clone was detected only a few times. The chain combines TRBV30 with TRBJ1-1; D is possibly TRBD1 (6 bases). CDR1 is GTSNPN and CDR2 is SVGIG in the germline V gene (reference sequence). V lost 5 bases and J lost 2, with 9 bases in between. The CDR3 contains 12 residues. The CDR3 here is CAWEDRNTEAFF. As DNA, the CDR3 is TGTGCCTGGGAGGACAGAAACACTGAAGCTTTCTTT.

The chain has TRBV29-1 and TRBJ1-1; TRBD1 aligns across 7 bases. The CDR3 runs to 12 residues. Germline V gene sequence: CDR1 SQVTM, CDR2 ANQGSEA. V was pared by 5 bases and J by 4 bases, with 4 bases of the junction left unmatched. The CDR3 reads CSVQQGSTEAFF. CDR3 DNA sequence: TGCAGCGTTCAACAGGGGAGCACTGAAGCTTTCTTT.

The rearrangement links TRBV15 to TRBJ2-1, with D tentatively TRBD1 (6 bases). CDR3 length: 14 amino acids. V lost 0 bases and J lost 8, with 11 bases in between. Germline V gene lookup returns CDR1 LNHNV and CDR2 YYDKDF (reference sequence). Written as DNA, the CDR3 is TGTGCCACCAGCAGAGATCTAGCAGGGGATGAGCAGTTCTTC. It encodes CATSRDLAGDEQFF.

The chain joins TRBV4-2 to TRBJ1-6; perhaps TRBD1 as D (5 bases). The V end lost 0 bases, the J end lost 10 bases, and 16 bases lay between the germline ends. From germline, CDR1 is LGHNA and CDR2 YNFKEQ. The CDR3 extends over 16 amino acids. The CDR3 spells CASSQDHGREGSPLHF. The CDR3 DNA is TGTGCCAGCAGCCAAGATCACGGCAGGGAAGGCTCACCCCTCCACTTT.

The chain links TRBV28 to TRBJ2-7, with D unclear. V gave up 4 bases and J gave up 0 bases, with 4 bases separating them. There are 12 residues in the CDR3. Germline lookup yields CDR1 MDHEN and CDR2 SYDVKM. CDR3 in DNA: TGTGCCAGCAGTTCTTTCTCCTACGAGCAGTACTTC. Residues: CASSSFSYEQYF.

The CDR3 loop reads CSVESPVHETQYF. Written as DNA, the CDR3 is TGCAGCGTTGAATCCCCAGTCCATGAGACCCAGTACTTC. The chain recombines TRBV29-1 with TRBJ2-5; D remains unclear. Deletions cut 2 bases from V and 5 bases from J, with 12 bases between. In germline, CDR1 is SQVTM, CDR2 ANQGSEA. CDR3 size: 13 residues.

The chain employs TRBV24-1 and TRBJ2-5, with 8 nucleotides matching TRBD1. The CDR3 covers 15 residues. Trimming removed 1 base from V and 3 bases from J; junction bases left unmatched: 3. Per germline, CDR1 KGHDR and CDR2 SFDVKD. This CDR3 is CATSDFTDREETQYF. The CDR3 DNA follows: TGTGCCACCAGTGATTTCACGGACAGGGAAGAGACCCAGTACTTC.

CDR3 region: CASRQGRNGYTF. The DNA for the CDR3 is TGTGCCAGCAGACAGGGTAGGAATGGCTACACCTTC. V usage is TRBV5-6 and J usage is TRBJ1-2, with D perhaps matching TRBD1 (6 bases). Trimming stripped 5 bases from V and 6 bases from J, with 11 bases between. CDR1 is SGHDT, CDR2 YYEEEE, per germline. The CDR3 is 12 residues long.

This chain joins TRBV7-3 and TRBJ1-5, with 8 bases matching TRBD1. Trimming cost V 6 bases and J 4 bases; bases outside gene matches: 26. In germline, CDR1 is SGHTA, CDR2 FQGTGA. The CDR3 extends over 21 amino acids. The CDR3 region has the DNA TGTGCCAGCAGTCAACCCCAGGGGGCTCCGAACAACCCCTTCGAGAATCAGCCCCAGCATTTT. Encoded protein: CASSQPQGAPNNPFENQPQHF.

CDR3: CATTGSLEEKLFF. CDR3 bases: TGTGCCACTACGGGGAGTCTGGAAGAAAAACTGTTTTTT. The V call is TRBV28, the J call TRBJ1-4; unclear D gene. This CDR3 region has 13 residues. Germline V gives CDR1 MDHEN, CDR2 SYDVKM. V was cut by 10 bases and J by 8 bases, with 17 bases left in between.